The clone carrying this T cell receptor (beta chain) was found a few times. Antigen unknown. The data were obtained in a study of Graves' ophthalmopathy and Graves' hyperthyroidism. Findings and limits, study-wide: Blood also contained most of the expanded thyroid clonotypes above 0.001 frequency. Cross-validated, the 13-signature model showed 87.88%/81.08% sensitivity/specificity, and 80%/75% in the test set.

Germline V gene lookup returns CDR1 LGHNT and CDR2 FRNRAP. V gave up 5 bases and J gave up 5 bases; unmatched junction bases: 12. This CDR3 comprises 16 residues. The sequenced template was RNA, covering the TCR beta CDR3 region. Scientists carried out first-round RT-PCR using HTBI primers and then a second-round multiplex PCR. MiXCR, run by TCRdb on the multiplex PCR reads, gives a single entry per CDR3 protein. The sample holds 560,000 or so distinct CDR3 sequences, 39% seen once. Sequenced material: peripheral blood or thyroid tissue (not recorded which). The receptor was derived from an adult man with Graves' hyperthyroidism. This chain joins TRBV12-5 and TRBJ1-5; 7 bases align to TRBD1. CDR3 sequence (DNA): TGTGCTAGTGGTACTGAGACAGGGCATGGCGATCAGCCCCAGCATTTT. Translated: CASGTETGHGDQPQHF.